This T cell receptor (beta chain) stems from a study of blood T cell repertoires in COVID-19. Looking at the study overall: In each case, the material was cDNA or gDNA derived from T cells, B-cell-depleted T cells, or PBMCs.

Recruited during active infection, patients (from Seattle) were subsequently followed longitudinally. CDR3 length: 14 residues. V was pared by 2 bases and J by 1 base, with 6 bases between. CDR1 is SGHTS and CDR2 is YDEGEE in the germline V gene. TCRdb's copy holds only in-frame clones and misses some; the assay was immunoSEQ multiplex PCR. The sample includes about 210,000 clones, roughly 85% of them seen just once. This rearrangement joins TRBV5-8 to TRBJ1-4; the D is unclear. The clonotype was recovered from a middle-aged man with COVID-19, enrolled during active disease. Specimen: peripheral blood. As DNA, the CDR3 is TGTGCCAGCAGCTTTTCCGGAACTAATGAAAAACTGTTTTTT. Translation: CASSFSGTNEKLFF.